This T cell receptor (beta chain) derives from a study of T cell responses to AZD1222 COVID-19 vaccine. Study findings and constraints: Researchers took repertoire samples only after the peak T cell response had come. Donor demographics were predominantly white British with a female majority; clonal diversity may be underestimated.

Germline CDR1 and CDR2: SGDLS and YYNGEE. CDR3 size: 15 residues. Trimming took 4 bases from V and 0 from J, leaving 11 bases between them. Libraries were prepared by immunoSEQ multiplex PCR; TCRdb keeps only in-frame clonotypes and omits some of them. The profile shows about 99,000 clones, about 85% of them singletons. Concerning this clone: Its target is unknown.

The chain employs TRBV9 and TRBJ2-1; possibly TRBD1 for D (6 bases). Here the sequenced sample was peripheral blood, taken on day 0 of AZD1222 vaccination. The TCR originated in an adult in good health. CDR3 residues: CASSRQVSSYNEQFF. The CDR3 DNA sequence: TGTGCCAGCAGCCGACAGGTAAGCTCCTACAATGAGCAGTTCTTC.